This TCR beta chain was recorded in a study of cytomegalovirus exposure and HLA in healthy donors. Regarding this clone: Its matching antigen is unknown.

V was cut by 6 bases and J by 2 bases, with 8 bases left in between. The CDR3 contains 14 residues. Per germline, CDR1 MNHEY and CDR2 SVGAGI. TCRdb's table, derived via immunoSEQ multiplex PCR, lists solely in-frame clones and lacks some. The table shows about 89,000 clones, with roughly 84% occurring only once. Study conclusions and caveats: Among TCR beta chains, those listed as cytomegalovirus-associated numbered about 160. The classifier reportedly diagnosed cytomegalovirus status with high sensitivity and specificity.

This receptor was taken from a woman between 18 and 29 years old in good health and CMV-seropositive. The material sequenced was PBMCs. The V and J genes are TRBV6-5 and TRBJ1-6; D remains ambiguous. The CDR3 reads CASSNGAYNSPLHF. In DNA form, the CDR3 reads TGTGCCAGCAGCAACGGGGCCTATAATTCACCCCTCCACTTT.